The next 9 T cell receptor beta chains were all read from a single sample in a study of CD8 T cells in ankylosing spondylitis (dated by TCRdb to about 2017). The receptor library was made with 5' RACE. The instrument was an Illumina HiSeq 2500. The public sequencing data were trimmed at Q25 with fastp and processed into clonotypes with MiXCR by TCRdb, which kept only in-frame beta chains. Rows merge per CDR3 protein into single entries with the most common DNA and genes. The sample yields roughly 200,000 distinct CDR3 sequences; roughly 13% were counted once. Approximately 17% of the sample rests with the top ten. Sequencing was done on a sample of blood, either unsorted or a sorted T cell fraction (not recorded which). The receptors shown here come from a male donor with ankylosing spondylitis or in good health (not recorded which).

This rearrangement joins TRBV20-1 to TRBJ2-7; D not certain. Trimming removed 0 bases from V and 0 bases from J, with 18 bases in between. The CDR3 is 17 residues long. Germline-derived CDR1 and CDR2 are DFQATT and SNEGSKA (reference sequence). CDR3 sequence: CSARDADFQQVSYEQYF. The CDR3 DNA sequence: TGCAGTGCTAGAGATGCCGATTTCCAGCAAGTCTCCTACGAGCAGTACTTC.

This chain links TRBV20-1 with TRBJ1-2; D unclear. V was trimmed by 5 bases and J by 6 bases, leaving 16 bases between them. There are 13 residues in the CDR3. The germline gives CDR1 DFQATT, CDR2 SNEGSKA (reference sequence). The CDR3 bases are TGCAGTGCTTCTATGGAGGTCCCTCATGGCTACACCTTC. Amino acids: CSASMEVPHGYTF.

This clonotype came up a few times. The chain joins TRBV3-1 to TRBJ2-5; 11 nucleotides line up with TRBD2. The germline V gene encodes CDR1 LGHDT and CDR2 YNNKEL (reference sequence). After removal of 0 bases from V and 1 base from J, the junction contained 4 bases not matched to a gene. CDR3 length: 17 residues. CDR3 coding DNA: TGTGCCAGCAGCCAAGAAGTTAGCGGGAGGGGCCAAGAGACCCAGTACTTC. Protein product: CASSQEVSGRGQETQYF.

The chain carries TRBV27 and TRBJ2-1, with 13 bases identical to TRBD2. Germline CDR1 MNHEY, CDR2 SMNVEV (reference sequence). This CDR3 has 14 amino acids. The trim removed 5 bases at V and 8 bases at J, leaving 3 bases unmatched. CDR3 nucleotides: TGTGCCAGCAGTCCCGGGACTAGCGGGGATGAGCAGTTCTTC. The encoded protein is CASSPGTSGDEQFF.

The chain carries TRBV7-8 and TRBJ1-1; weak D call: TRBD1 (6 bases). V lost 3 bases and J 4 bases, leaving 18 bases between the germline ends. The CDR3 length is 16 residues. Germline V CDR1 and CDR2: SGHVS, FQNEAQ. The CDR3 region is CASSFLQGGSGTEAFF. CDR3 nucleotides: TGTGCCAGCAGCTTTCTCCAAGGGGGAAGCGGCACTGAAGCTTTCTTT. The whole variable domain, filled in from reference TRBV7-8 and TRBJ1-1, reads GAGVSQSPRYKVAKRGQDVALRCDPISGHVSLFWYQQALGQGPEFLTYFQNEAQLDKSGLPSDRFFAERPEGSVSTLKIQRTQQEDSAVYLCASSFLQGGSGTEAFFGQGTRLTVV.

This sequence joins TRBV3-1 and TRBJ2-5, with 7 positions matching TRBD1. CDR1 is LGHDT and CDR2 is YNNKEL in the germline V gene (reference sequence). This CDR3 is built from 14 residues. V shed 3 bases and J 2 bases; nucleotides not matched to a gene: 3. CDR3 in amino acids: CASSHGRGQETQYF. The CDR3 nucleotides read TGTGCCAGCAGCCATGGCAGGGGGCAAGAGACCCAGTACTTC.

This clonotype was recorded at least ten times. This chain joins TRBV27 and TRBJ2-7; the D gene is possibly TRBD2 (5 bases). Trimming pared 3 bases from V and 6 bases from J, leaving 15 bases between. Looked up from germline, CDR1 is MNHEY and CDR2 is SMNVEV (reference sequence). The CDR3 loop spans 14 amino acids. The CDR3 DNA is TGTGCCAGCAGTTTGCTAGGAGCAGGAGGCGAGCAGTACTTC. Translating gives CASSLLGAGGEQYF.

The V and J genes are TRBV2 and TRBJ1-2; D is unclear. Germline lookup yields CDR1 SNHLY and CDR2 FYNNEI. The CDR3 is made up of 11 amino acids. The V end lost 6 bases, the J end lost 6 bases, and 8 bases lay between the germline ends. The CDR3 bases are TGTGCCAGCAGGGGCAGGAATGGCTACACCTTC. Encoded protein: CASRGRNGYTF.

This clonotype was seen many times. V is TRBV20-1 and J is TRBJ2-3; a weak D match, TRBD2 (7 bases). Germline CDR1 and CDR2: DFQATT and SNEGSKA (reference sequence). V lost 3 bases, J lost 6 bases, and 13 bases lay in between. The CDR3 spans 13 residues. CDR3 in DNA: TGCAGTGCTAGGGGGGGGGCAATGGATACGCAGTATTTT. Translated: CSARGGAMDTQYF.